This T cell receptor (beta chain) was recorded in a study of spatial heterogeneity in lung cancer. Study information: A unique TCR and UMI combination showed up more than ten times in raw reads, on average.

Time point indicated: sample taken at primary tumor resection. Sequencing of whole RNA from tumor, nontumor lung or frozen PBMC involved no sorting. By sample fraction, this clonotype is medium-sized. The antigen remains undetermined. The CDR3 runs 14 residues. Trimming stripped 5 bases from V and 2 bases from J, with 13 bases between. Germline loops: CDR1 SGHAT, CDR2 FQNNGV. Using its own MiXCR run on the 5' RACE reads, TCRdb lists one record per CDR3 protein. Of about 910 distinct CDR3 sequences in the sample, 35% to 45% were seen once. Notes on the study in general: Expanded TCR counts, ubiquitous and regional, correlated respectively with ubiquitous and regional nonsynonymous mutation counts. Tumor mutation count correlated with how many alpha and beta TCRs expanded intratumorally.

The source material was lung tumor tissue, sampled at surgery. J is TRBJ2-7 and V is TRBV11-2; no firm D call. This receptor was identified in a female donor with early-stage non-small cell lung cancer. CDR3 nucleotide sequence: TGTGCCAGCAGCAGGGATCCCGGAACCTACGAGCAGTACTTC. Amino acid sequence: CASSRDPGTYEQYF.